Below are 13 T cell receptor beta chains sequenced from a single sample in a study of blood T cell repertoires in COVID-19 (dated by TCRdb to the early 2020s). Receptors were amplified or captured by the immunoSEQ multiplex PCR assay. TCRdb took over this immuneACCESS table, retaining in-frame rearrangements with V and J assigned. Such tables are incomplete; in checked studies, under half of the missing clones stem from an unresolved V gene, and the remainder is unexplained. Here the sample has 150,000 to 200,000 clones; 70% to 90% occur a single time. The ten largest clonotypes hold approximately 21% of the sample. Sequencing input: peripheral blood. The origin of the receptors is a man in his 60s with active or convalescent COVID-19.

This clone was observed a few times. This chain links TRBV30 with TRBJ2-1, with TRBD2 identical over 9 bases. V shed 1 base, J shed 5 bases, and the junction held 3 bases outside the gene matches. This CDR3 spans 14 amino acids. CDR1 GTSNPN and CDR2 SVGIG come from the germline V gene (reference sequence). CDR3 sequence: CAWSGSGGNNEQFF. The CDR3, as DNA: TGTGCCTGGAGTGGTAGCGGGGGAAACAATGAGCAGTTCTTC.

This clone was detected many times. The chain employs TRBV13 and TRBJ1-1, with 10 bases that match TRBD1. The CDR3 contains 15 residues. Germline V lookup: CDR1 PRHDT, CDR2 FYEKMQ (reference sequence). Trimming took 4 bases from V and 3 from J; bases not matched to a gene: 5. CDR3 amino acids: CASSSTGGQDTEAFF. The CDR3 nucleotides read TGTGCCAGCAGCTCGACAGGGGGCCAGGACACTGAAGCTTTCTTT.

The CDR3 protein is CASSLDDPGRDEKLFF. The DNA of the CDR3 is TGTGCCAGCAGCTTAGACGACCCAGGGAGGGATGAAAAACTGTTTTTT. This rearrangement joins TRBV7-9 to TRBJ1-4; D possibly corresponds to TRBD1 (5 bases). Germline V gene sequence: CDR1 SEHNR, CDR2 FQNEAQ (reference sequence). Deletions cut 1 base from V and 6 bases from J, with 15 bases between. The length of the CDR3 is 16 residues.

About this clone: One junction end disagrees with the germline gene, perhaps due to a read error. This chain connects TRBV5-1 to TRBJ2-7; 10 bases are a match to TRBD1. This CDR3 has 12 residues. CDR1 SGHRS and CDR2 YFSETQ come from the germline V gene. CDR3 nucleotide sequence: TGCGCCAGCCGCGCGGACAGGGGGTTTCCGGACTTC. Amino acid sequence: CASRADRGFPDF.

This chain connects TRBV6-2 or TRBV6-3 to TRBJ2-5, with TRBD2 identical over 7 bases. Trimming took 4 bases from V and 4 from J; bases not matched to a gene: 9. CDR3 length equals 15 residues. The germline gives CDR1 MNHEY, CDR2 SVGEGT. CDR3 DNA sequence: TGTGCCAGCAGTTCCCGACTAGCCGGGGTAGAGACCCAGTACTTC. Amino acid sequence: CASSSRLAGVETQYF.

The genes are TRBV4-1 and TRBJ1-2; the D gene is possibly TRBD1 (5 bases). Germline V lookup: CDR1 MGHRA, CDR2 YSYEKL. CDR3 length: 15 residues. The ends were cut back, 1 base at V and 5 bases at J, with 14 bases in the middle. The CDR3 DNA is TGCGCCAGCAGCCAAGGATCAGGGCCCTTATATGGCTACACCTTC. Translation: CASSQGSGPLYGYTF.

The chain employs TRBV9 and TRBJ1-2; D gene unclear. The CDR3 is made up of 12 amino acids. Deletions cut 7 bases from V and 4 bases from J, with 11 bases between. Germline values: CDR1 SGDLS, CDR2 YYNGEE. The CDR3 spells CASSHGVYGYTF. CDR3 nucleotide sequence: TGTGCCAGCTCTCACGGAGTCTATGGCTACACCTTC.

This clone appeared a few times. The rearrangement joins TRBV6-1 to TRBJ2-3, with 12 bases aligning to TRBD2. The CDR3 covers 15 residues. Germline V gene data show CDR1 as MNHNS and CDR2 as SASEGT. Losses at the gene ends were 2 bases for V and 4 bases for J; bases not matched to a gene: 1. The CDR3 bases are TGTGCCAGCAGTGAACTAGCGGGGGGGCCAGATACGCAGTATTTT. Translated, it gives CASSELAGGPDTQYF.

The CDR3 nucleotides are TGTGCCAGTAGTCCCCGTCAGGGGTACGAGCAGTACTTC. Translated, it gives CASSPRQGYEQYF. V usage is TRBV19 and J usage is TRBJ2-7; the D gene is possibly TRBD1 (6 bases). V lost 5 bases to trimming and J lost 4 bases, with 12 bases between them. CDR3 length equals 13 residues. Germline CDR1 LNHDA, CDR2 SQIVND (reference sequence).

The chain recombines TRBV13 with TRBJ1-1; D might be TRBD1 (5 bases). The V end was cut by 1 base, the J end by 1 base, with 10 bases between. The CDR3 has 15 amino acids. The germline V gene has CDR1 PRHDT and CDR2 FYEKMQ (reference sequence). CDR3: CASSLVGQANTEAFF. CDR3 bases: TGTGCCAGCAGCTTAGTAGGACAAGCGAACACTGAAGCTTTCTTT.

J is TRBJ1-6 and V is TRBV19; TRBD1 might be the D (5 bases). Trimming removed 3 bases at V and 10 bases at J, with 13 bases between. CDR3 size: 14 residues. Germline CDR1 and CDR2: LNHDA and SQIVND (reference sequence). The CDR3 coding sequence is TGTGCCAGTAGTATCGGCGGGGGAGACTCACCCCTCCACTTT. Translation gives CASSIGGGDSPLHF.

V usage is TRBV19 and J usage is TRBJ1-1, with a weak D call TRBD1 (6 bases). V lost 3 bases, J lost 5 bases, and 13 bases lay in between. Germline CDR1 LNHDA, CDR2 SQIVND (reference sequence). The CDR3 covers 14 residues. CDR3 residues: CASSIGGLGTEAFF. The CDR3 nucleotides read TGTGCCAGTAGTATCGGGGGGCTCGGGACTGAAGCTTTCTTT.

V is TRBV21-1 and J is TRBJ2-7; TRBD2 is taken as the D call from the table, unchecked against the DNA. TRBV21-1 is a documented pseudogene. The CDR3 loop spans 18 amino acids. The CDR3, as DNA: TGTGCCAGCACACGACCCGGTTTTTCGGACGGGGAGTCCTACGAGCAGTACTTC. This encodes CASTRPGFSDGESYEQYF.